These T cell receptor beta chains were read from a single sample in a study of blood T cell repertoires in COVID-19. Profiling relied on immunoSEQ multiplex PCR, and the TCRdb table lists in-frame clones only, not all of them. The sample includes over 120,000 clones, around 82% of them seen just once. The sequencing input was PBMCs or T cells enriched from blood (not recorded which). These receptor sequences come from a woman aged 45-65 years who had recovered from COVID-19. Each CDR3 is given with its conserved first and last residue. The order of the fields is V gene, D gene, CDR3 protein. The D gene is left open where the match is weak.

v_gene: TRBV2; d_gene: TRBD2; CDR3aa: CASKGLAGGAEQYF
v_gene: TRBV15; d_gene: TRBD1; CDR3aa: CATSGRQGKSGYTF
v_gene: TRBV10-2; d_gene: TRBD1; CDR3aa: CASTYRGGAQNTEAFF
v_gene: TRBV28; d_gene: TRBD2; CDR3aa: CASSGTSGRTSTDTQYF
v_gene: TRBV6-4; d_gene: -; CDR3aa: CASRPRAITGDNYGYTF
v_gene: TRBV11-2; d_gene: -; CDR3aa: CASSPLRGDPENYGYTF
v_gene: TRBV7-3; d_gene: -; CDR3aa: CASSPRALSNQPQHF
v_gene: TRBV3-1/TRBV3-2; d_gene: -; CDR3aa: CASSQETSLREQYF
v_gene: TRBV10-3; d_gene: TRBD1; CDR3aa: CAALGTGDYEQYF
v_gene: TRBV27; d_gene: -; CDR3aa: CASSPLTGELFF
v_gene: TRBV7-8; d_gene: TRBD1; CDR3aa: CASSFNPTGGVNNQPQHF
v_gene: TRBV28; d_gene: -; CDR3aa: CASRITDQPQHF
v_gene: TRBV6-2/TRBV6-3; d_gene: -; CDR3aa: CASSKDSMNTEAFF
v_gene: TRBV7-3; d_gene: TRBD2; CDR3aa: CASSLKGLAGSSYNEQFF
v_gene: TRBV30; d_gene: -; CDR3aa: CAWSVPGYGYTF
v_gene: TRBV9; d_gene: TRBD1; CDR3aa: CASSPRTGGSTGELFF
v_gene: TRBV30; d_gene: -; CDR3aa: CAWRKEGSGYTF